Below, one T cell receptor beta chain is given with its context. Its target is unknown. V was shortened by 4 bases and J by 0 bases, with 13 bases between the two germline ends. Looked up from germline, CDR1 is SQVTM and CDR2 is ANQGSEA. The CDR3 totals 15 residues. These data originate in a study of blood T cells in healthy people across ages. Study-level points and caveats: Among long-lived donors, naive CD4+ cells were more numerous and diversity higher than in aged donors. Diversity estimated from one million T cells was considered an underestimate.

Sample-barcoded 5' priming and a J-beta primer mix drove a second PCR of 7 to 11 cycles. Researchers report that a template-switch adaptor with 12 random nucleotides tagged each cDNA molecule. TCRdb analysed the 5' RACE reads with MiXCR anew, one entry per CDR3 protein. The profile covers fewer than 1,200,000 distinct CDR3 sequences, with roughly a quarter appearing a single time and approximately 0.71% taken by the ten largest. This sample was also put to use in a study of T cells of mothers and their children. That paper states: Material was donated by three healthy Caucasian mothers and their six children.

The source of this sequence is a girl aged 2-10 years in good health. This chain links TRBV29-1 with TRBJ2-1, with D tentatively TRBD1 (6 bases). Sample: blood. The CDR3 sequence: CSVVRGTLSYNEQFF. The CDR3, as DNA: TGCAGCGTTGTAAGGGGGACACTCTCCTACAATGAGCAGTTCTTC.